The rows below give T cell receptor beta chains drawn from one sample of a study of cytomegalovirus exposure and HLA in healthy donors. The data were produced by immunoSEQ multiplex PCR, yet TCRdb's version contains in-frame clones alone and is incomplete. Of under 300,000 clones in the sample, 70% to 90% were seen once. Material: PBMCs. These receptors all come from a man aged 40-55 years in good health and CMV-seropositive. The CDR3 runs from the conserved cysteine through the conserved F or W. Each record gives: V gene, clone size, D gene, J gene, CDR3 DNA, CDR3 protein. D genes are given only for firm matches. Expanded clones are given a class, and other clones once, few, many or no size at all.

>TRBV28|.|TRBD1|TRBJ2-3
TGTGCCAGCAGCTACAGGGGTACGCAGTATTTT
CASSYRGTQYF
>TRBV4-2|.|TRBD2|TRBJ2-1
TGTGCCAGCAGCCGAGGACTAGCGGAGGGTTTGTATGAGCAGTTCTTC
CASSRGLAEGLYEQFF
>TRBV28|once|.|TRBJ1-4
TGTGCCAGCAGTTCTATGACAGGCCCTAATGAAAAACTGTTTTTT
CASSSMTGPNEKLFF
>TRBV28|.|TRBD1|TRBJ1-2
TGTGCCAGCAGTTTGCGGGACAGCCTGGGAGGCTACACCTTC
CASSLRDSLGGYTF
>TRBV29-1|few|.|TRBJ2-1
TGCAGCGGGGGGCCCCACGGGGCGAGGGATGGCAATGAGCAGTTCTTC
CSGGPHGARDGNEQFF
>TRBV9|.|TRBD1|TRBJ1-2
TGTGCCAGCAGCGTATCCGGACAGGGGACCTATGGCTACACCTTC
CASSVSGQGTYGYTF
>TRBV5-1|.|.|TRBJ1-1
TGCGCCAGCAGGCTACAGGTTTCCAACACTGAAGCTTTCTTT
CASRLQVSNTEAFF
>TRBV5-6|.|.|TRBJ2-1
TGTGCCAGCAGCTTGTACGGGAGCACAACTACGGGTGAGCAGTTCTTC
CASSLYGSTTTGEQFF
>TRBV19|once|TRBD2|TRBJ2-1
TGTGCCAGTAGTAACCAGCCGGGACTAGGTCGTAGGGAGCAGTTCTTC
CASSNQPGLGRREQFF
>TRBV7-9|.|TRBD2|TRBJ2-1
TGTGCCAGCAGACCGCAGATGAGGTCTAGCGGGAGGAGTCGCGAGCAGTTCTTC
CASRPQMRSSGRSREQFF
>TRBV10-2|.|TRBD1|TRBJ1-2
TGCGCCAGCAGTGAGGTCTGGACAGGGGTCGCAAAACACTATGGCTACACCTTC
CASSEVWTGVAKHYGYTF
>TRBV29-1|.|TRBD2|TRBJ2-1
TGCAGCGCCGACATTAGCGGGAGAAACAATGAGCAGTTCTTC
CSADISGRNNEQFF
>TRBV7-9|.|TRBD1|TRBJ1-3
TGTGCCAGCAGCTCCCGGACAGGGGCTGGAAACACCATATATTTT
CASSSRTGAGNTIYF
>TRBV27|.|TRBD1|TRBJ1-5
TGTGCCAGCAGTTCAGCCGAACAGGGGGTCCTACCCCAGCCCCAGCATTTT
CASSSAEQGVLPQPQHF
>TRBV7-3|few|TRBD1|TRBJ1-1
TGTGCCAGCAGCTTAAATCCAGGGGGGAACACTGAAGCTTTCTTT
CASSLNPGGNTEAFF
>TRBV28|.|.|TRBJ1-2
TGTGCCAGCAGTTTAAAGGCAGGGGCGTATGGCTACACCTTC
CASSLKAGAYGYTF
>TRBV29-1|.|TRBD1|TRBJ2-1
TGCAGCGTTCTTCGGACAGGGCGGAATGAGCAGTTCTTC
CSVLRTGRNEQFF
>TRBV5-1|.|TRBD2|TRBJ2-1
TGCGCCAGCAGCTTAACCGGGACTACCGACTACAATGAGCAGTTCTTC
CASSLTGTTDYNEQFF
>TRBV4-1|.|TRBD1|TRBJ2-7
TGCGCCAGCAGCCAAGCCACAGGGGAGAGCTACGAGCAGTACTTC
CASSQATGESYEQYF
>TRBV29-1|.|TRBD1|TRBJ2-7
TGCAGCGTGGCAGGGGGCTCAAGCTCCTACGAGCAGTACTTC
CSVAGGSSSYEQYF
>TRBV5-1|.|.|TRBJ2-3
TGCGCCAGCAGCACCCAGGGCACAGATACGCAGTATTTT
CASSTQGTDTQYF
>TRBV7-9|.|TRBD1|TRBJ2-7
TGTGCCAGCAGCCCGGCCCCCGGGGACAGGGCCGCTTACGAGCAGTACTTC
CASSPAPGDRAAYEQYF
>TRBV28|.|.|TRBJ1-3
TGTGCCAGCAGTTTGCAGGGAAACACCATATATTTT
CASSLQGNTIYF
>TRBV6-1|.|.|TRBJ1-5
TGTGCCAGCAGCGCGGGGACTTTTACAAATCAGCCCCAGCATTTT
CASSAGTFTNQPQHF
>TRBV2|once|.|TRBJ1-2
TGTGCCAGCAGAGCGGACGGGGCTAACTATGGCTACACCTTC
CASRADGANYGYTF
>TRBV28|.|TRBD1|TRBJ1-5
TGTGCCAGCAGTCAGGGGGTCCAGCCCCAGCATTTT
CASSQGVQPQHF
>TRBV6-4|.|TRBD2|TRBJ2-1
TGTGCCAGCAGCACGGGACTAGCGGGAGGCTACAATGAGCAGTTCTTC
CASSTGLAGGYNEQFF
>TRBV7-6|.|TRBD1|TRBJ2-1
TGTGCCAGCAGCTTTGGGACAGGGGGTCTCAATGAGCAGTTCTTC
CASSFGTGGLNEQFF
>TRBV7-9|.|TRBD2|TRBJ2-3
TGTTCCAGCAGCTCGGTAGCGGGAGGGTTCACAGATACGCAGTATTTT
CSSSSVAGGFTDTQYF
>TRBV13|.|TRBD2|TRBJ2-1
TGTGCCAGCAGCTTAGTCGGACTAGCGAGTGAGCAGTTCTTC
CASSLVGLASEQFF
>TRBV19|.|TRBD1|TRBJ1-5
TGTGCCTCTAGAGGGACAGGGATCGTGGGGAGCAATCAGCCCCAGCATTTT
CASRGTGIVGSNQPQHF
>TRBV27|.|TRBD1|TRBJ2-7
TGTGCCAGCAGTCGGACAGGGATTTACGAGCAGTACTTC
CASSRTGIYEQYF
>TRBV7-9|few|TRBD1|TRBJ2-7
TGTGCCAGCAGCTCCGGGACAGAGACCTACGAGCAGTACTTC
CASSSGTETYEQYF
>TRBV2|.|.|TRBJ2-7
TGTGCCAGCAGTGAGGAGACAGTCTCCTACGAGCAGTACTTC
CASSEETVSYEQYF
>TRBV13|.|TRBD1|TRBJ1-4
TGTGCCAGCAGCGCGGAAGGGGGCGCAACTAATGAAAAACTGTTTTTT
CASSAEGGATNEKLFF
>TRBV5-1|.|TRBD1|TRBJ2-2
TGCGCCAGCAGCTTCACAGGGGTTACCGGGGAGCTGTTTTTT
CASSFTGVTGELFF
>TRBV5-1|once|TRBD2|TRBJ2-1
TGCGCCAGCAGCCCGTCACTAGCGGGAGCCTACAATGAGCAGTTCTTC
CASSPSLAGAYNEQFF